Below are 19 T cell receptor beta chains sequenced from a single sample in a study of blood T cell repertoires in COVID-19. Profiling relied on immunoSEQ multiplex PCR, and the TCRdb table lists in-frame clones only, not all of them. Here the sample spans approximately 150,000 clones, around 84% being singletons. Input material: PBMCs or T cells enriched from blood (not recorded which). Receptors were obtained from a woman aged 45-59 years who had recovered from COVID-19.

The V call is TRBV7-2, the J call TRBJ2-2, with D unclear. Germline assignment: CDR1 SGHTA and CDR2 FQGNSA. V was cut by 5 bases and J by 4 bases, with 11 bases left in between. The CDR3 is made up of 14 amino acids. The CDR3 loop is CASSATLSTGELFF. CDR3 nucleotides: TGTGCCAGCAGCGCCACTCTAAGCACCGGGGAGCTGTTTTTT.

The rearrangement uses TRBV7-9 and TRBJ2-2, with D hard to call. This CDR3 has 14 residues. Germline loops: CDR1 SEHNR, CDR2 FQNEAQ (reference sequence). V lost 2 bases and J 3 bases, leaving 7 bases between the germline ends. As DNA, the CDR3 is TGTGCCAGCAGCTTAAACGGGTACACCGGGGAGCTGTTTTTT. Encoded protein: CASSLNGYTGELFF.

This clone has a count of ten or more. V is TRBV9 and J is TRBJ2-3; 10 bases line up with TRBD2. Germline trimming cut 3 bases from V and 5 bases from J; bases unmatched to any gene: 6. Germline V CDR1 and CDR2: SGDLS, YYNGEE. This CDR3 contains 15 residues. The DNA of the CDR3 is TGTGCCAGCAGCGAAAGCGGGGGGGCAGGAGATACGCAGTATTTT. Its protein product is CASSESGGAGDTQYF.

This clone has just a few counts. The V and J genes are TRBV11-3 and TRBJ2-7; tentatively, D is TRBD2 (5 bases). CDR3 length equals 14 residues. Between the trimmed V and J ends, which lost 5 bases and 6 bases, there was a span of 17 bases. CDR1 and CDR2 (germline): SGHNT, YENEEA. The CDR3: CASSLSGGVSEQYF. The CDR3 bases are TGTGCCAGCAGCCTTTCAGGAGGAGTCTCCGAGCAGTACTTC.

V usage is TRBV19 and J usage is TRBJ1-5; 8 nucleotides match TRBD1. V shed 4 bases and J 5 bases; nucleotides not matched to a gene: 7. This CDR3 is built from 15 residues. CDR1 and CDR2 (germline): LNHDA, SQIVND (reference sequence). In nucleotides, the CDR3 is TGTGCCAGTAGTACTGGTGGACAGGGCTATCAGCCCCAGCATTTT. The encoded protein is CASSTGGQGYQPQHF.

V usage is TRBV11-3 and J usage is TRBJ1-6, with 7 bases fitting TRBD1. Germline V gives CDR1 SGHNT, CDR2 YENEEA. This CDR3 is built from 15 residues. V shed 1 base and J 6 bases; nucleotides not matched to a gene: 3. CDR3 in amino acids: CASSLGGTANSPLHF. CDR3 nucleotides: TGTGCCAGCAGCTTAGGGGGGACAGCTAATTCACCCCTCCACTTT.

This clone was counted only a few times. V gene TRBV28 combines with J gene TRBJ1-5; TRBD1 matches at 9 bases. This CDR3 is built from 15 residues. Germline-derived CDR1 and CDR2 are MDHEN and SYDVKM. The ends lost 6 bases at V and 3 bases at J; junction bases unmatched: 6. CDR3 in amino acids: CASSRGQGINQPQHF. Written as DNA, the CDR3 is TGTGCCAGCAGCCGGGGACAGGGTATCAATCAGCCCCAGCATTTT.

The gene calls are TRBV6-5 and TRBJ1-5, with TRBD1 matching 11 bases. The CDR3 is 15 amino acids. CDR1 MNHEY and CDR2 SVGAGI come from the germline V gene. Losses at the gene ends were 2 bases for V and 9 bases for J; bases not matched to a gene: 6. CDR3 residues: CASSYKGQGGWPQHF. In nucleotides, the CDR3 is TGTGCCAGCAGTTACAAGGGACAGGGGGGGTGGCCCCAGCATTTT.

The gene calls are TRBV29-1 and TRBJ2-3, with 8 bases that match TRBD2. Losses at the gene ends were 8 bases for V and 4 bases for J; bases not matched to a gene: 11. Germline assignment: CDR1 SQVTM and CDR2 ANQGSEA. The length of the CDR3 is 14 residues. This chain's CDR3 is CSLSLAGGPDTQYF. The CDR3 coding sequence is TGCAGCTTAAGCCTGGCGGGAGGACCAGATACGCAGTATTTT.

The chain carries TRBV28 and TRBJ2-7; D might be TRBD1 (5 bases). Trimming took 2 bases from V and 6 from J, leaving 17 bases between them. Germline values: CDR1 MDHEN, CDR2 SYDVKM. The CDR3 length is 15 residues. CDR3 region: CASSLTDKRGIEQYF. The CDR3, as DNA: TGTGCCAGCAGTTTAACGGACAAAAGAGGCATCGAGCAGTACTTC.

This chain uses TRBV9 with TRBJ2-2; TRBD2 matches 7 bases. V lost 4 bases, J lost 6 bases, and 15 bases stayed unmatched. This CDR3 comprises 17 residues. CDR1 SGDLS and CDR2 YYNGEE come from the germline V gene. CDR3 protein: CASSSIRLAFSPGELFF. The CDR3 coding sequence is TGTGCCAGCAGCTCGATTCGACTAGCTTTTTCACCCGGGGAGCTGTTTTTT. Using reference TRBV9 and TRBJ2-2 for the parts outside the CDR3, the full variable domain is DSGVTQTPKHLITATGQRVTLRCSPRSGDLSVYWYQQSLDQGLQFLIQYYNGEERAKGNILERFSAQQFPDLHSELNLSSLELGDSALYFCASSSIRLAFSPGELFFGEGSRLTVL.

The chain recombines TRBV5-1 with TRBJ1-1, with 7 bases matching TRBD1. Per the germline V gene, CDR1 is SGHRS and CDR2 is YFSETQ. V trimming: 0 bases; J trimming: 2 bases; junction bases outside the gene matches: 1. The length of the CDR3 is 14 residues. The CDR3 DNA reads TGCGCCAGCAGCTTGGGGGACAGAAACACTGAAGCTTTCTTT. As protein: CASSLGDRNTEAFF.

The chain carries TRBV11-3 and TRBJ2-2, with a possible D match to TRBD2 (5 bases). CDR1 and CDR2 (germline): SGHNT, YENEEA. Deletions cut 7 bases from V and 1 base from J, with 7 bases between. This CDR3 has 13 residues. CDR3 DNA sequence: TGTGCCAGCATGAGGGTGAACACCGGGGAGCTGTTTTTT. It yields the protein CASMRVNTGELFF.

The rearrangement uses TRBV10-3 and TRBJ2-3; unclear D gene. Between the trimmed V and J ends, which lost 6 bases and 7 bases, there was a span of 20 bases. The CDR3 is 15 amino acids. Germline CDR1 ENHRY, CDR2 SYGVKD. CDR3 sequence (DNA): TGTGCCATCAGGCCGGAGACCCTCCTCGGAAATACGCAGTATTTT. Translated: CAIRPETLLGNTQYF.

The chain employs TRBV28 and TRBJ1-2; the D is unclear. This CDR3 has 14 residues. Germline V gene sequence: CDR1 MDHEN, CDR2 SYDVKM. V shed 5 bases and J shed 8 bases, with 18 bases lying between them. Written as DNA, the CDR3 is TGTGCCAGCAGTACTCTCGGGGTGGACGGGGGCTACACCTTC. It encodes CASSTLGVDGGYTF.

This clone has a handful of counts. CDR3 sequence (DNA): TGCGCCAGCAGCCAACCTACAGGGGACCACGAGCAGTACTTC. Translating it yields CASSQPTGDHEQYF. The chain combines TRBV4-1 with TRBJ2-7; 7 positions agree with TRBD1. V shed 2 bases and J 5 bases; nucleotides not matched to a gene: 6. CDR3 length: 14 residues. From germline, CDR1 is MGHRA and CDR2 YSYEKL.

Only one count was recorded for this clone. The rearrangement links TRBV5-6 to TRBJ1-1; TRBD1 is a possible D gene (6 bases). The V gene's germline CDR1 is SGHDT and CDR2 YYEEEE. The V gene lost 2 bases and the J gene lost 5 bases, with 10 bases spanning the gap. This CDR3 has 13 residues. CDR3 sequence: CASSFRRGTEAFF. CDR3 DNA sequence: TGTGCCAGCAGCTTCCGCAGGGGTACTGAAGCTTTCTTT.

The CDR3, as DNA: TGCGCCAGCAGACCAACTAGCGGGGGGTCCTACGAGCAGTACTTC. It yields the protein CASRPTSGGSYEQYF. The chain has TRBV5-1 and TRBJ2-7, with 12 bases matching TRBD2. This CDR3 comprises 15 residues. V lost 5 bases, J lost 1 base, and 4 bases stayed unmatched. The germline V gene encodes CDR1 SGHRS and CDR2 YFSETQ.

The rearrangement links TRBV21-1 to TRBJ1-1. TRBV21-1 corresponds to a pseudogene. The CDR3 contains 15 residues. CDR3: CASSKKLCEGDEAFF. As DNA, the CDR3 is TGTGCCAGCAGCAAAAAGTTGTGTGAGGGCGATGAAGCTTTCTTT.